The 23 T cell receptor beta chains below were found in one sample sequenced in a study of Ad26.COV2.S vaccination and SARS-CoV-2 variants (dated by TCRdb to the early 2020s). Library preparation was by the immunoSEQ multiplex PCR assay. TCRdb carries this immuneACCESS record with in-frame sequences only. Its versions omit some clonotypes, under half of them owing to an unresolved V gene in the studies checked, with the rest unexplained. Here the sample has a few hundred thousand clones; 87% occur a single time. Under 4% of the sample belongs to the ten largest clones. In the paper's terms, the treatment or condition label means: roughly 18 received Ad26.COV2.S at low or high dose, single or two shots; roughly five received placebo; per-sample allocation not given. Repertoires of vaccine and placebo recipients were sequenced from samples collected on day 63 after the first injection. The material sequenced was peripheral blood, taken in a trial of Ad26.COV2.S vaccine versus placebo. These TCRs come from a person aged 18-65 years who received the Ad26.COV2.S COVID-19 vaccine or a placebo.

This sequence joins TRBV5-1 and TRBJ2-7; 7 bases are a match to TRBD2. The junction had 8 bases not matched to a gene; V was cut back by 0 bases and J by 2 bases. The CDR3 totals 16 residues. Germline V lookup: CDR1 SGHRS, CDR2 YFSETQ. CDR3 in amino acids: CASSLDPASGAYEQYF. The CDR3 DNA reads TGCGCCAGCAGCTTGGATCCGGCTAGCGGAGCCTACGAGCAGTACTTC.

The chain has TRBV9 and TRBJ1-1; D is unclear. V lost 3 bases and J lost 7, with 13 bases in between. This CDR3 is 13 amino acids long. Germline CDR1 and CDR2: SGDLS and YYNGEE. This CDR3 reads CASSAGGRGEAFF. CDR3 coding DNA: TGTGCCAGCAGCGCCGGAGGTAGAGGTGAAGCTTTCTTT.

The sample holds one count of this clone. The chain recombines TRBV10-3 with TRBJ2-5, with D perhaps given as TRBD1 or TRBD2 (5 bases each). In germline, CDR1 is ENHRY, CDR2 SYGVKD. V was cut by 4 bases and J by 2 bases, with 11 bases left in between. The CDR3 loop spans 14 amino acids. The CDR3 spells CAISGGWGQETQYF. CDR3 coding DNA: TGTGCCATCAGTGGGGGTTGGGGGCAAGAGACCCAGTACTTC.

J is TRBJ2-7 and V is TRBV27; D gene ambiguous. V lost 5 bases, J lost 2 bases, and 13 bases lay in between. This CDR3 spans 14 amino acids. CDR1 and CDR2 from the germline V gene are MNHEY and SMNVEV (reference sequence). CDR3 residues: CASSPQTGAYEQYF. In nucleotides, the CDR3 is TGTGCCAGCAGTCCCCAGACTGGAGCCTACGAGCAGTACTTC.

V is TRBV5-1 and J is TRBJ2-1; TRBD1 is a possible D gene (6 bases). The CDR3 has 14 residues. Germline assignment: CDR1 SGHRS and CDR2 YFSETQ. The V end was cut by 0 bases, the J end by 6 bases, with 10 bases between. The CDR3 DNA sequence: TGCGCCAGCAGCTTGGGGACAGCCACCAATGAGCAGTTCTTC. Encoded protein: CASSLGTATNEQFF.

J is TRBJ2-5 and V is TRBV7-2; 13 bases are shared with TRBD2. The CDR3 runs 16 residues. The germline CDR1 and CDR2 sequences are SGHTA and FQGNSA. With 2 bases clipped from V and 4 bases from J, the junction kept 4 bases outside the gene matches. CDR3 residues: CASSLMGLAGRETQYF. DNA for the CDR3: TGTGCCAGCAGCTTAATGGGACTAGCGGGGCGAGAGACCCAGTACTTC.

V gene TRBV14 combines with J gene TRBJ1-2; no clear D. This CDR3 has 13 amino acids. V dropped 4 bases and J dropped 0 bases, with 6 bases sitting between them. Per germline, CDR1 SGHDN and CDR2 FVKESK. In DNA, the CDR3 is TGTGCCAGCAGCCGAGACACTAACTATGGCTACACCTTC. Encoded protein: CASSRDTNYGYTF.

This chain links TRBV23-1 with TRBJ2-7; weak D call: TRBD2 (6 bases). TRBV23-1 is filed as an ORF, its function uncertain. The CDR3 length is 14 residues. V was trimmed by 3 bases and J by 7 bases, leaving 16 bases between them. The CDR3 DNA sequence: TGCGCCAGCAGTCAGCGGGGCCCCCCTCTTGAGCAGTACTTC. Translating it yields CASSQRGPPLEQYF.

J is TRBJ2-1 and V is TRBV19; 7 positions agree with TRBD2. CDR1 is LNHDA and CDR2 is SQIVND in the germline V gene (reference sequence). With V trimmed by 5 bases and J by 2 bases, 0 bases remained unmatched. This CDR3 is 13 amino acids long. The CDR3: CASSGTTYNEQFF. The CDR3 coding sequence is TGTGCCAGTAGTGGGACTACCTACAATGAGCAGTTCTTC.

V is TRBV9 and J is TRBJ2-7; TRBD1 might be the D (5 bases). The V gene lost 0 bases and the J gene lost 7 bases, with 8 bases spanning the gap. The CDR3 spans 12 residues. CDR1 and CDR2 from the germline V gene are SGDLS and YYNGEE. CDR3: CASSVGAGEQYF. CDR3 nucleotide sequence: TGTGCCAGCAGCGTAGGCGCAGGGGAGCAGTACTTC.

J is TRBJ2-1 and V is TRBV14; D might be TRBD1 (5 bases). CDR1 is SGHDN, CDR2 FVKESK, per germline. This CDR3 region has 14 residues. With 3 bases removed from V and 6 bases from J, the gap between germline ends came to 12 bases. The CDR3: CASSQQGIGNEQFF. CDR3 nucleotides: TGTGCCAGCAGCCAGCAGGGAATTGGCAATGAGCAGTTCTTC.

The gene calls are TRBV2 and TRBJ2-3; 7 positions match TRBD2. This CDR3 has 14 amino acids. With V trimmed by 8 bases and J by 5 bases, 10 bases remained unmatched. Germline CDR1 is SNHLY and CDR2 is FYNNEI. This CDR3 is CASWTSGLIDTQYF. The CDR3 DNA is TGTGCCAGCTGGACTAGTGGCCTAATAGATACGCAGTATTTT.

CDR3 in DNA: TGCGCCAGCAGCTTGGATCTTGGGGGGGCAGATACGCAGTATTTT. Its translation is CASSLDLGGADTQYF. The V call is TRBV5-1, the J call TRBJ2-3; TRBD2 aligns across 7 bases. The CDR3 runs 15 residues. Germline V gene sequence: CDR1 SGHRS, CDR2 YFSETQ. Germline trimming cut 0 bases from V and 4 bases from J; bases unmatched to any gene: 5. Full variable domain (remainder filled in from reference TRBV5-1 and TRBJ2-3): KAGVTQTPRYLIKTRGQQVTLSCSPISGHRSVSWYQQTPGQGLQFLFEYFSETQRNKGNFPGRFSGRQFSNSRSEMNVSTLELGDSALYLCASSLDLGGADTQYFGPGTRLTVL.

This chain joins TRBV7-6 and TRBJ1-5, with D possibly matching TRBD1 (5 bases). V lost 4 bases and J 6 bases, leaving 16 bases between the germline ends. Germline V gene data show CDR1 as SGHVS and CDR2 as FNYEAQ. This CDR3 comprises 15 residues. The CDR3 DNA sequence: TGTGCCAGCAGCTCCGGGGGGGGGTGGCTTCAGCCCCAGCATTTT. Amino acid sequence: CASSSGGGWLQPQHF.

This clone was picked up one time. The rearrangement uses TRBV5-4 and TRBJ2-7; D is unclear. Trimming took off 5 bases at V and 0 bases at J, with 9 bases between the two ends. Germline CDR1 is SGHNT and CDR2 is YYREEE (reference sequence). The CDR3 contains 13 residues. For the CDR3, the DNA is TGTGCCAGCAGTGTGGACGTCTCCTACGAGCAGTACTTC. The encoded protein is CASSVDVSYEQYF.

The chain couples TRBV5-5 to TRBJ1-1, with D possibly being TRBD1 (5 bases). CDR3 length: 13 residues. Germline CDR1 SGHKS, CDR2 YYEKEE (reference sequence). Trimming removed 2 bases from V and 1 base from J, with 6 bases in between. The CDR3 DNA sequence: TGTGCCAGCAGCTTACAGGAGAACACTGAAGCTTTCTTT. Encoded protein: CASSLQENTEAFF. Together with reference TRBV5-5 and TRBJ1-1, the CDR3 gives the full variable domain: DAGVTQSPTHLIKTRGQQVTLRCSPISGHKSVSWYQQVLGQGPQFIFQYYEKEERGRGNFPDRFSARQFPNYSSELNVNALLLGDSALYLCASSLQENTEAFFGQGTRLTVV.

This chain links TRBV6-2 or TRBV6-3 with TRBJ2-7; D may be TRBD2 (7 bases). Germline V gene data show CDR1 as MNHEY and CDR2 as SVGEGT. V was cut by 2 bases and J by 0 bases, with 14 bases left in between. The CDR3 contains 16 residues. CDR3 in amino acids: CASSYPRGANSYEQYF. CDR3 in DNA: TGTGCCAGCAGTTACCCCCGGGGGGCTAACTCCTACGAGCAGTACTTC.

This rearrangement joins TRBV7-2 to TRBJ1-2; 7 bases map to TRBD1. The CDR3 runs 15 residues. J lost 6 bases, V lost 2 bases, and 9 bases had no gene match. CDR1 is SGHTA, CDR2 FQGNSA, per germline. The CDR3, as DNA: TGTGCCAGCAGCTTAAGGAGAGGGCAGGGGGATGGCTACACCTTC. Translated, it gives CASSLRRGQGDGYTF.

CDR3 residues: CASSLERGVPNTEAFF. In DNA form, the CDR3 reads TGTGCCAGCAGCTTAGAGAGGGGTGTCCCGAACACTGAAGCTTTCTTT. This chain links TRBV11-2 with TRBJ1-1, with a possible D match to TRBD1 (5 bases). The ends were cut back, 0 bases at V and 1 base at J, with 12 bases in the middle. In germline, CDR1 is SGHAT, CDR2 FQNNGV. The CDR3 runs to 16 residues.

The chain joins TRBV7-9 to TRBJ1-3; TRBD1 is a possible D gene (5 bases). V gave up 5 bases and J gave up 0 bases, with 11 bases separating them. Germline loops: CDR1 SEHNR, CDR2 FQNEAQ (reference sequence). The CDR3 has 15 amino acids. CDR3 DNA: TGTGCCAGCAGCCCCGGGGCCGTCTCTGGAAACACCATATATTTT. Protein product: CASSPGAVSGNTIYF.

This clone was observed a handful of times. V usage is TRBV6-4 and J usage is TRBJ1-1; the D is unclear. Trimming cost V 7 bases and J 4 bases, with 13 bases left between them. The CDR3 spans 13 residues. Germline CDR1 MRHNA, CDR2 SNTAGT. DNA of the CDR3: TGTGCCAGCACTGAACTGCTGAGCACTGAAGCTTTCTTT. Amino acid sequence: CASTELLSTEAFF.

CDR3 in DNA: TGTGCCAGCAGCTTCCCACAGGGGACTGGCCCTGAAGCTTTCTTT. It codes for CASSFPQGTGPEAFF. V usage is TRBV5-6 and J usage is TRBJ1-1; 7 nucleotides match TRBD1. This CDR3 has 15 amino acids. After removal of 2 bases from V and 6 bases from J, the junction contained 10 bases not matched to a gene. The germline V gene encodes CDR1 SGHDT and CDR2 YYEEEE.

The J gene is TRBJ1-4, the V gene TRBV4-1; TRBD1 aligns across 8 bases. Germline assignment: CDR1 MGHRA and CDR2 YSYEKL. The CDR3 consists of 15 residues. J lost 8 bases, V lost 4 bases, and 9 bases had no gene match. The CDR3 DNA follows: TGCGCCAGCAGCCGGACGGGACAGGTAAACGAAAAACTGTTTTTT. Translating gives CASSRTGQVNEKLFF.